This is a list of T cell receptor beta chains from one sample in a study of CD8+ T cells in alopecia areata. Sequenced by immunoSEQ multiplex PCR; TCRdb stores in-frame clones only, minus some. The sample has 150,000 to 200,000 clones, under 80% seen once. Sequencing was performed on CD4+ T cells sorted from blood, taken around week 50, from a patient treated with tofacitinib. Source of these receptors: a human donor with alopecia areata. The CDR3 runs from the conserved cysteine through the conserved F or W. A D gene is named only where the DNA matches it firmly.

>TRBV29-1|-|TRBJ2-7
CSTVRGNEQYF
>TRBV7-9|-|TRBJ1-2
CASSFGVVGSEKGDYGYTF
>TRBV30|TRBD2|TRBJ2-3
CAWSVGLAGTRGTDTQYF
>TRBV4-2|TRBD1|TRBJ1-1
CASSPQTGGAEAFF
>TRBV27|-|TRBJ1-2
CASSFNGYGYTF
>TRBV30|-|TRBJ1-2
CAWSTLGHNYGYTF
>TRBV7-3|-|TRBJ2-3
CASSLDTTRTDTQYF
>TRBV9|-|TRBJ1-6
CASSVEAVSNSPLHF
>TRBV5-4|TRBD2|TRBJ2-1
CASSLLRTSGGNEQFF
>TRBV7-9|-|TRBJ2-3
CASSLSADTQYF
>TRBV10-3|-|TRBJ1-3
CAISRNSDRTSGNTIYF
>TRBV29-1|-|TRBJ2-6
CSVESTEPGANVLTF
>TRBV6-6|TRBD1|TRBJ1-2
CASSMGQEYGYTF
>TRBV27|TRBD1|TRBJ1-2
CASSVTGGLGYGYTF
>TRBV27|TRBD1|TRBJ1-5
CASSSHFPGQGGQPQHF
>TRBV27|-|TRBJ1-1
CASSLRGPVTEAFF
>TRBV6-4|-|TRBJ1-1
CASSDSPGTEAFF
>TRBV29-1|-|TRBJ2-3
CSVEMFVEGTQYF
>TRBV29-1|-|TRBJ1-1
CSVEDGQGVEAFF
>TRBV29-1|-|TRBJ1-1
CSIRQGFNTEAFF
>TRBV5-6|TRBD1|TRBJ1-1
CASSSGGQGNLRKGEAFF
>TRBV5-1|-|TRBJ2-7
CASSSFSPGTSYYEQYF
>TRBV2|TRBD1|TRBJ2-7
CASSAGQGAYEQYF
>TRBV29-1|TRBD1|TRBJ2-7
CSIRQGGSYEQYF
>TRBV25-1|-|TRBJ1-4
CASSEKLGKLFF
>TRBV18|-|TRBJ2-5
CASSLYQETQYF
>TRBV30|TRBD1|TRBJ1-1
CALQGPAEAFF
>TRBV29-1|-|TRBJ2-5
CSVRDRRAGRGETQYF
>TRBV25-1|-|TRBJ1-2
CASRGPQAYGYTF
>TRBV30|TRBD1|TRBJ1-2
CACQGDHYGYTF
>TRBV7-6|-|TRBJ2-7
CASGTGTYEQYF
>TRBV5-1|TRBD1|TRBJ2-2
CASRSGQDFTGELFF